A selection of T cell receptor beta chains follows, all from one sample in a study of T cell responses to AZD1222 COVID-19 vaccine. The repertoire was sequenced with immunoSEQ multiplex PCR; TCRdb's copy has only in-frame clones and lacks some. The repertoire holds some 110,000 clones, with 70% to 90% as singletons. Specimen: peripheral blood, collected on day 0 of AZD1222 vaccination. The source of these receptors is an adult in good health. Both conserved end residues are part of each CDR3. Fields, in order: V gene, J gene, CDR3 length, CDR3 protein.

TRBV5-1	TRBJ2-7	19	CASSFRTSGDGDIPYEQYF
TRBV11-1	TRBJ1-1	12	CASSLAGEEAFF
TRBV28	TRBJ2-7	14	CASTRTSGSYEQYF
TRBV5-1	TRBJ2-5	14	CASSLAGEKETQYF
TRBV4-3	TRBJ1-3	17	CASSQDPMMLTGNTIYF
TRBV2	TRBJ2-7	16	CASSRLLTNSQNEQYF
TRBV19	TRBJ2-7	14	CASSNLDSGDEQYF
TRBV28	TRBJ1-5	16	CASTLPGAGSYQPQHF
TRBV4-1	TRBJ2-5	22	CASSSHLLVGTGREERRETQYF
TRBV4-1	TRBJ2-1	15	CASSQGGQGYNEQFF
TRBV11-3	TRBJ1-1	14	CASSLGQGVTEAFF
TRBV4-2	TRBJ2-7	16	CASSQGGSEGTYEQYF
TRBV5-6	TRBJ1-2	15	CASSLWTIRGHGYTF
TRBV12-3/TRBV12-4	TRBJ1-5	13	CASSLALGQPQHF
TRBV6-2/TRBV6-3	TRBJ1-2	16	CASSYSGTGAYYGYTF
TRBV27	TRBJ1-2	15	CASRVRAGFNYGYTF
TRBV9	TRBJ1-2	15	CASSVDGQARLGYTF
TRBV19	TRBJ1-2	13	CASSIPGSYGYTF
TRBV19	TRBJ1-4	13	CASSILDYEKLFF
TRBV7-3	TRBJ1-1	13	CASSLGQGTEAFF
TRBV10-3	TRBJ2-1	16	CAISESSSGSYNEQFF
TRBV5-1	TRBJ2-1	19	CASSLGLVAGGFQFNEQFF
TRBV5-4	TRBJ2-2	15	CASSPREGPGGELFF
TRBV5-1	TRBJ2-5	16	CASSLGTRGYGETQYF
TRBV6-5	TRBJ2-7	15	CASRQGEGVVYEQYF
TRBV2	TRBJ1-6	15	CASSEARGQGIALHF
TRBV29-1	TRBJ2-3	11	CSQGAKDTQYF
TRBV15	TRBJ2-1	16	CATSPTREGPWNEQFF
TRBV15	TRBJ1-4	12	CATSGAREKLFF
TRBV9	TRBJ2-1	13	CASSPVGGDEQFF
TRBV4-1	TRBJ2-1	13	CASSQDGGNEQFF
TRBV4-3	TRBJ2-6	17	CASSQGGSPSGANVLTF
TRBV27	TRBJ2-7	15	CASSLSSGLAYEQYF
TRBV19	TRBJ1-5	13	CASSIGSAQPQHF
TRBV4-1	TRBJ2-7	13	CASSQDGDYEQYF
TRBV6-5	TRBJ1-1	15	CASSNRALMNTEAFF
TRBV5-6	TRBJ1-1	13	CASSLVQGTEAFF
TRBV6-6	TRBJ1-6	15	CASSDPGTAYSPLHF
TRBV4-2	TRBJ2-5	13	CASSPGQEETQYF
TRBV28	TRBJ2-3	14	CASSSAGVQDTQYF
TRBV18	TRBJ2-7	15	CASSPLPGQRDEQYF
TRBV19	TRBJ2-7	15	CASSILGRPTYEQYF
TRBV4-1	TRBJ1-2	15	CASSGGELYNYGYTF
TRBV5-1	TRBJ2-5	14	CASSSGQHQETQYF
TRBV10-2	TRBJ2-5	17	CASSERGAGDFKKTQYF
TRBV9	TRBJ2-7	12	CASSVEGEEQYF
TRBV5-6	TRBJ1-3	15	CASSLERYSGNTIYF
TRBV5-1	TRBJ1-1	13	CASSFIVNTEAFF
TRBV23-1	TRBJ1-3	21	CASSQSGTAPQRSSSGNTIYF
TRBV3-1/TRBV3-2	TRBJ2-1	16	CASSQDLRLSPNEQFF
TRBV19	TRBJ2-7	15	CASSDSGTGAVEQYF
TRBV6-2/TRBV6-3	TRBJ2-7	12	CASSPLRAEQYF
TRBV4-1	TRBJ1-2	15	CASSHSLGANYGYTF
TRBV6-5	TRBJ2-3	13	CASSYRGADTQYF